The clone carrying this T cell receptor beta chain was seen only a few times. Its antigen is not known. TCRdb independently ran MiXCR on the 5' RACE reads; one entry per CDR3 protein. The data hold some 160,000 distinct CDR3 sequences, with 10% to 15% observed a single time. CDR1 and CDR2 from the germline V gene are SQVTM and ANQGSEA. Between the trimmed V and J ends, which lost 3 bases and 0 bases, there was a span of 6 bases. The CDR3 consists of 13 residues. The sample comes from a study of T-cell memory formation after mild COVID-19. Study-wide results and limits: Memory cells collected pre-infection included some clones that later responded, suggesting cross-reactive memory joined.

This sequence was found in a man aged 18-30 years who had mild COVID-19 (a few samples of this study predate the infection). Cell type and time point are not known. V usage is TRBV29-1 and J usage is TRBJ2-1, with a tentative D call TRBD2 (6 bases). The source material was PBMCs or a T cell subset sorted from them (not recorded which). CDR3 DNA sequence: TGCAGCGTTGAGGAGGGCTCCTACAATGAGCAGTTCTTC. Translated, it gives CSVEEGSYNEQFF.